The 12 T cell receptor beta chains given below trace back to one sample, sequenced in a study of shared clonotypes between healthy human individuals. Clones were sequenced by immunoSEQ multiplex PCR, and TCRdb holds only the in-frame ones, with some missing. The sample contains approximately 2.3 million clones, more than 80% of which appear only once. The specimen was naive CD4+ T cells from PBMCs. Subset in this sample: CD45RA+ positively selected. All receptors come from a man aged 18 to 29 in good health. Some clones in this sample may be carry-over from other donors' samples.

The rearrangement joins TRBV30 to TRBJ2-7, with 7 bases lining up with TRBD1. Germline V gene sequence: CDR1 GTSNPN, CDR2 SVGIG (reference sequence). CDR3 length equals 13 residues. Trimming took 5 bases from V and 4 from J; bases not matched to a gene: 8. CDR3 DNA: TGTGCCTGGGGGGACAGCTGGGGTTACGAGCAGTACTTC. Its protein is CAWGDSWGYEQYF.

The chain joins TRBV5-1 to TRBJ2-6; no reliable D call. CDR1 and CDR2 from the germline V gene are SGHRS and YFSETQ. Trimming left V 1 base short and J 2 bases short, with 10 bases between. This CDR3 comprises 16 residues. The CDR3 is CASSLTGPTGANVLTF. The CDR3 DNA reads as TGCGCCAGCAGCTTGACCGGGCCGACTGGGGCCAACGTCCTGACTTTC.

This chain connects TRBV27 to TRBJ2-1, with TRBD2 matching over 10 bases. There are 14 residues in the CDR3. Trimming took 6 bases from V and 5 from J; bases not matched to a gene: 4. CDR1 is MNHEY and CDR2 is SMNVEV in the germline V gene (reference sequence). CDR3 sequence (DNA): TGTGCCAGCAGCTACGGGACTAGCGACAATGAGCAGTTCTTC. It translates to CASSYGTSDNEQFF.

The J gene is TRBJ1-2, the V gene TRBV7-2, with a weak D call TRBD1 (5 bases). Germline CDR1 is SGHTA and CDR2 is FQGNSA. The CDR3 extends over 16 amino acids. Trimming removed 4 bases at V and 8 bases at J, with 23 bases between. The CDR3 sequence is CASSSHLLGGVEGYTF. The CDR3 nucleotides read TGTGCCAGCAGCTCCCACCTTCTCGGGGGGGTAGAAGGCTACACCTTC.

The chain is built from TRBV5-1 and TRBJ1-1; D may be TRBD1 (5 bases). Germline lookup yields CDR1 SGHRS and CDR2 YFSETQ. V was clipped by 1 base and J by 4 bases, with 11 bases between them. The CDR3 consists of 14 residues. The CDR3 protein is CASSLKAGGTEAFF. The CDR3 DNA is TGCGCCAGCAGCTTGAAGGCTGGGGGCACTGAAGCTTTCTTT.

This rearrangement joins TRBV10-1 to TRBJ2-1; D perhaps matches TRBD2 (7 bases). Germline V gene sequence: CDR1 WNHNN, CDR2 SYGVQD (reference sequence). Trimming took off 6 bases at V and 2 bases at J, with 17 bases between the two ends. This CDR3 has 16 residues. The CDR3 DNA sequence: TGCGCCAGCAGCCTAGTTCGGGGGGCAACCTACAATGAGCAGTTCTTC. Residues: CASSLVRGATYNEQFF.

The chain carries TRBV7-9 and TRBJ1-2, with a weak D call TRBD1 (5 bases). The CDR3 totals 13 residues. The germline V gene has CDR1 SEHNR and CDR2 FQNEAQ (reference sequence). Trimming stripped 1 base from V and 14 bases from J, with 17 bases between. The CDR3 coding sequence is TGTGCCAGCAGCTTAGGGGAGGTCGGGGGAGATACCTTC. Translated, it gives CASSLGEVGGDTF.

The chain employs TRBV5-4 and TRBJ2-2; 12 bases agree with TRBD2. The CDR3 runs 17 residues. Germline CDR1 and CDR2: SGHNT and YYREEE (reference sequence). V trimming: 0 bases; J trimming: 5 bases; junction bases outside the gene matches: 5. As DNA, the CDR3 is TGTGCCAGCAGCTTGGCTAGCGGGAGGGCCCCAACCGGGGAGCTGTTTTTT. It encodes CASSLASGRAPTGELFF.

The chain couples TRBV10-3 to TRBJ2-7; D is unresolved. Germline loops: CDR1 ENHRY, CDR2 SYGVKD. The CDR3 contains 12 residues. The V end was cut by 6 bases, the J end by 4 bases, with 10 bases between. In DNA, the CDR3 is TGTGCCATCAGCTCTTCTGCTTACGAGCAGTACTTC. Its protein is CAISSSAYEQYF.

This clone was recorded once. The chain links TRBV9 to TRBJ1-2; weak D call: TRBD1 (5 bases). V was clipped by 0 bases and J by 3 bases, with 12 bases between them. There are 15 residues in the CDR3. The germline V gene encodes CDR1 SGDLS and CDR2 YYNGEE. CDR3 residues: CASSVGLGGYYGYTF. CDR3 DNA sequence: TGTGCCAGCAGCGTAGGTCTGGGGGGGTACTATGGCTACACCTTC. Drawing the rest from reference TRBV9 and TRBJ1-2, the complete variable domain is DSGVTQTPKHLITATGQRVTLRCSPRSGDLSVYWYQQSLDQGLQFLIQYYNGEERAKGNILERFSAQQFPDLHSELNLSSLELGDSALYFCASSVGLGGYYGYTFGSGTRLTVV.

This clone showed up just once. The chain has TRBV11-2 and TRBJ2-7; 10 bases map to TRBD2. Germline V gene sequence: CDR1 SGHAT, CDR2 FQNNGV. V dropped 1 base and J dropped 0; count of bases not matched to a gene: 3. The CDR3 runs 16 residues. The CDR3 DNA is TGTGCCAGCAGCTTAGTTGCTAGCGGGAGCTCCTACGAGCAGTACTTC. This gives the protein CASSLVASGSSYEQYF.

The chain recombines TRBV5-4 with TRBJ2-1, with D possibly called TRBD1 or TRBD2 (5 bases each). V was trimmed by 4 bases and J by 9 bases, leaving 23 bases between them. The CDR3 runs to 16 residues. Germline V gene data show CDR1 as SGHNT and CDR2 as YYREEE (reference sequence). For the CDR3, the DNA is TGTGCCAGCAGCCCCGGATGGGACCCCCTCTCTGGTGAGCAGTTCTTC. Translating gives CASSPGWDPLSGEQFF.